Listed below are T cell receptor beta chains from one sample, sequenced in a study of CD8 T cells in ankylosing spondylitis. TCRdb re-derived calls from the 5' RACE reads in MiXCR, one entry per CDR3 protein. This table holds fewer than 400,000 distinct CDR3 sequences, 7.5% to 9% found once. The sequenced material came from blood, either unsorted or a sorted T cell fraction (not recorded which). The receptors stem from a male donor with ankylosing spondylitis. Each CDR3 is given with its conserved first and last residue. A D gene is named only where the DNA matches it firmly. Only part of the rows carry a size: once, few, many, or a class if the clone is expanded.

D: NA
size: NA
J: TRBJ1-1
V: TRBV2
CDR3: CASSVSALRNTEAFF
DNA: TGTGCCAGCAGTGTGTCAGCGCTTAGGAACACTGAAGCTTTCTTT

D: NA
size: few
J: TRBJ2-7
V: TRBV5-6
CDR3: CASSLKDIAYYEQYF
DNA: TGTGCCAGCAGCCTGAAGGACATCGCATACTACGAGCAGTACTTC

D: NA
size: NA
J: TRBJ2-2
V: TRBV5-1
CDR3: CASSLAGASGTGELFF
DNA: TGCGCCAGCAGCTTGGCTGGCGCCTCGGGCACCGGGGAGCTGTTTTTT

D: TRBD2
size: NA
J: TRBJ2-3
V: TRBV7-8
CDR3: CASSLVPSGTDTQYF
DNA: TGTGCCAGCAGCTTAGTTCCTAGCGGGACAGATACGCAGTATTTT

D: TRBD2
size: many
J: TRBJ2-7
V: TRBV28
CDR3: CASSFDNGLAGGQYF
DNA: TGTGCCAGCAGTTTCGATAACGGACTAGCGGGAGGACAGTACTTC

D: NA
size: NA
J: TRBJ1-2
V: TRBV5-1
CDR3: CASSAEGQLFNYGYTF
DNA: TGCGCCAGCAGCGCTGAAGGACAGTTGTTTAACTATGGCTACACCTTC

D: TRBD2
size: NA
J: TRBJ2-1
V: TRBV11-1
CDR3: CASSLVFRAGGPFVNEQFF
DNA: TGTGCCAGCAGCTTAGTTTTCCGAGCGGGAGGGCCTTTCGTGAATGAGCAGTTCTTC

D: NA
size: NA
J: TRBJ2-3
V: TRBV11-2
CDR3: CASSPPDGRADTQYF
DNA: TGTGCCAGCAGCCCCCCGGACGGGCGGGCAGATACGCAGTATTTT

D: NA
size: NA
J: TRBJ2-7
V: TRBV29-1
CDR3: CSVGRGPVKDEQYF
DNA: TGCAGCGTTGGACGGGGACCGGTGAAGGACGAGCAGTACTTC

D: NA
size: few
J: TRBJ1-4
V: TRBV7-2
CDR3: CASSQAGAANEKLFF
DNA: TGTGCCAGCAGCCAAGCGGGGGCTGCTAATGAAAAACTGTTTTTT

D: NA
size: NA
J: TRBJ1-2
V: TRBV28
CDR3: CASKSNYGYTF
DNA: TGTGCCAGCAAATCTAACTATGGCTACACCTTC

D: NA
size: NA
J: TRBJ2-7
V: TRBV2
CDR3: CASSWGTYEQYF
DNA: TGTGCCAGCTCTTGGGGAACCTACGAGCAGTACTTC

D: NA
size: NA
J: TRBJ1-4
V: TRBV18
CDR3: CASSPTNEKLFF
DNA: TGTGCCAGCTCACCAACTAATGAAAAACTGTTTTTT

D: TRBD2
size: few
J: TRBJ2-3
V: TRBV4-2
CDR3: CASSPRGQAGITDTQYF
DNA: TGTGCCAGCAGCCCAAGAGGACAAGCGGGGATCACAGATACGCAGTATTTT

D: NA
size: few
J: TRBJ2-7
V: TRBV12-3/TRBV12-4
CDR3: CASSLEVSEQYF
DNA: TGTGCCAGCAGTTTAGAGGTTAGCGAGCAGTACTTC

D: NA
size: NA
J: TRBJ2-2
V: TRBV29-1
CDR3: CSAETDNGELFF
DNA: TGCAGCGCCGAGACAGATAACGGGGAGCTGTTTTTT

D: TRBD2
size: many
J: TRBJ2-7
V: TRBV27
CDR3: CASSLFAGGLYEQYF
DNA: TGTGCCAGCAGTTTATTCGCGGGAGGGCTATACGAGCAGTACTTC

D: TRBD1
size: NA
J: TRBJ1-2
V: TRBV12-3/TRBV12-4
CDR3: CASSTGTGWYGYTF
DNA: TGTGCCAGCAGTACGGGGACAGGGTGGTATGGCTACACCTTC

D: NA
size: many
J: TRBJ2-7
V: TRBV6-2/TRBV6-3
CDR3: CASSYPRLGGRNEQYF
DNA: TGTGCCAGCAGTTACCCCCGGTTGGGGGGACGCAACGAGCAGTACTTC

D: TRBD1
size: many
J: TRBJ2-1
V: TRBV24-1
CDR3: CATSDSRDRWDEQFF
DNA: TGTGCCACCAGTGATTCCCGGGACAGATGGGATGAGCAGTTCTTC

D: TRBD1
size: few
J: TRBJ2-2
V: TRBV6-2/TRBV6-3
CDR3: CASTTPKVYRGNTGELFF
DNA: TGTGCCAGCACCACCCCTAAAGTCTACAGGGGTAACACCGGGGAGCTGTTTTTT

D: TRBD2
size: few
J: TRBJ2-1
V: TRBV10-3
CDR3: CAISPGLAGVNEQFF
DNA: TGTGCCATCAGCCCGGGACTAGCGGGAGTCAATGAGCAGTTCTTC

D: NA
size: few
J: TRBJ1-1
V: TRBV28
CDR3: CASSLDLRRTEAFF
DNA: TGTGCCAGCAGTTTAGATCTTAGGCGGACTGAAGCTTTCTTT

D: NA
size: few
J: TRBJ2-7
V: TRBV29-1
CDR3: CSGEDLGEQYF
DNA: TGCAGCGGTGAGGACTTAGGTGAGCAGTACTTC

D: NA
size: NA
J: TRBJ1-5
V: TRBV12-3/TRBV12-4
CDR3: CASSLGHLQPQHF
DNA: TGTGCCAGCAGTTTAGGTCACCTTCAGCCCCAGCATTTT

D: TRBD2
size: few
J: TRBJ2-3
V: TRBV18
CDR3: CASSPPGLAGADTQYF
DNA: TGTGCCAGCTCACCACCGGGACTAGCGGGAGCAGATACGCAGTATTTT

D: TRBD2
size: few
J: TRBJ2-2
V: TRBV11-2
CDR3: CASSLALAGEPGELFF
DNA: TGTGCCAGCAGCTTAGCCCTAGCGGGCGAACCCGGGGAGCTGTTTTTT

D: NA
size: few
J: TRBJ2-5
V: TRBV29-1
CDR3: CSVLPEETQYF
DNA: TGCAGCGTTCTTCCGGAAGAGACCCAGTACTTC

D: NA
size: NA
J: TRBJ2-7
V: TRBV5-1
CDR3: CASSSLGVLDEQYF
DNA: TGCGCCAGCAGCTCCCTGGGTGTCTTGGACGAGCAGTACTTC

D: NA
size: few
J: TRBJ1-5
V: TRBV7-9
CDR3: CASSLSSGDEPQHF
DNA: TGTGCCAGCAGCTTATCCTCAGGGGATGAGCCCCAGCATTTT

D: TRBD2
size: few
J: TRBJ2-7
V: TRBV19
CDR3: CASDPGLGTHYEQYF
DNA: TGTGCCAGTGATCCGGGACTAGGAACCCACTACGAGCAGTACTTC

D: NA
size: once
J: TRBJ1-5
V: TRBV7-9
CDR3: CASEPMGENQPQHF
DNA: TGTGCCAGCGAACCAATGGGGGAGAATCAGCCCCAGCATTTT

D: NA
size: few
J: TRBJ2-1
V: TRBV6-1
CDR3: CASSEVSYYNEQFF
DNA: TGTGCCAGCAGTGAAGTGAGCTATTACAATGAGCAGTTCTTC

D: TRBD2
size: NA
J: TRBJ2-2
V: TRBV4-3
CDR3: CASSQGGSYTGELFF
DNA: TGCGCCAGCAGCCAAGGCGGGAGTTATACCGGGGAGCTGTTTTTT

D: TRBD2
size: NA
J: TRBJ2-1
V: TRBV10-3
CDR3: CAIYAGGPNEQFF
DNA: TGTGCCATCTATGCGGGAGGGCCGAATGAGCAGTTCTTC

D: TRBD2
size: few
J: TRBJ2-3
V: TRBV20-1
CDR3: CSARASGLGTDTQYF
DNA: TGCAGTGCTAGAGCTAGCGGGCTGGGGACAGATACGCAGTATTTT

D: TRBD1
size: NA
J: TRBJ2-5
V: TRBV7-9
CDR3: CAAGGETQYF
DNA: TGTGCCGCAGGGGGAGAGACCCAGTACTTC

D: TRBD2
size: NA
J: TRBJ2-1
V: TRBV15
CDR3: CATSRDRRTSGYNEQFF
DNA: TGTGCCACCAGCAGAGATCGGCGGACTAGCGGATACAATGAGCAGTTCTTC

D: TRBD2
size: few
J: TRBJ2-1
V: TRBV6-4
CDR3: CASRKTSGNLNEQFF
DNA: TGTGCCAGCAGGAAGACTAGCGGGAATCTGAATGAGCAGTTCTTC

D: TRBD1
size: NA
J: TRBJ2-2
V: TRBV28
CDR3: CASSRGQGYTGELFF
DNA: TGTGCCAGCAGCCGGGGACAGGGTTACACCGGGGAGCTGTTTTTT

D: TRBD1
size: NA
J: TRBJ2-2
V: TRBV6-2/TRBV6-3
CDR3: CASRPDRAFVRTNTGELFF
DNA: TGTGCCAGCAGGCCGGACAGGGCTTTTGTGCGGACAAACACCGGGGAGCTGTTTTTT

D: NA
size: NA
J: TRBJ2-7
V: TRBV6-5
CDR3: CASSYSILTRGSPHEQYF
DNA: TGTGCCAGCAGTTACTCGATCCTTACGCGGGGATCCCCCCACGAGCAGTACTTC

D: NA
size: few
J: TRBJ2-2
V: TRBV7-3
CDR3: CASSLSPTGELFF
DNA: TGTGCCAGCAGCTTGAGTCCCACCGGGGAGCTGTTTTTT

D: NA
size: large
J: TRBJ2-2
V: TRBV16
CDR3: CASSQSKLSGELFF
DNA: TGTGCCAGCAGCCAATCTAAGCTTTCCGGGGAGCTGTTTTTT

D: TRBD2
size: many
J: TRBJ2-2
V: TRBV5-1
CDR3: CASSLAIGSGITGELFF
DNA: TGCGCCAGCAGCTTGGCCATTGGTAGCGGGATCACCGGGGAGCTGTTTTTT

D: TRBD1
size: NA
J: TRBJ1-5
V: TRBV7-2
CDR3: CASSPTGRVQPQHF
DNA: TGTGCCAGCAGCCCGACAGGGAGGGTCCAGCCCCAGCATTTT

D: TRBD1
size: NA
J: TRBJ1-5
V: TRBV9
CDR3: CASSVGSGGNQPQHF
DNA: TGTGCCAGCAGCGTAGGTTCAGGGGGGAATCAGCCCCAGCATTTT

D: NA
size: NA
J: TRBJ1-2
V: TRBV12-3/TRBV12-4
CDR3: CASSSLDIANYGYTF
DNA: TGTGCCAGCAGTTCGTTGGACATAGCTAACTATGGCTACACCTTC

D: NA
size: NA
J: TRBJ2-5
V: TRBV10-3
CDR3: CAINKGLGKETQYF
DNA: TGTGCCATCAATAAGGGGCTGGGGAAAGAGACCCAGTACTTC

D: NA
size: NA
J: TRBJ1-1
V: TRBV6-5
CDR3: CASSYLGGNTEAFF
DNA: TGTGCCAGCAGTTACCTGGGGGGGAACACTGAAGCTTTCTTT

D: NA
size: few
J: TRBJ1-2
V: TRBV6-1
CDR3: CASTPSMGYTF
DNA: TGTGCCAGCACCCCTAGTATGGGCTACACCTTC